This T cell receptor beta chain was recorded in a study of blood T cell repertoires in COVID-19. From germline, CDR1 is LGHDT and CDR2 YNNKEL (reference sequence). The CDR3 covers 19 residues. V lost 0 bases, J lost 0 bases, and 20 bases lay in between. Original methodology: The assay estimated nucleated cells by amplifying reference gene primers. Produced via immunoSEQ multiplex PCR; TCRdb's table is partial and in-frame only. Clonal size and the V and J genes are those of that table, whereas D and trimming came from the DNA. This sample carries about 190,000 clones, 80% to 90% of them seen once, and the ten largest clones take approximately 12%.

V is TRBV3-1 (or the pseudogene TRBV3-2) and J is TRBJ1-2; D is uncertain. Material: peripheral blood. The origin of this receptor is a woman of 80 years or more with COVID-19, enrolled during active disease. The CDR3 sequence is CASSQDVGVGTAANYGYTF. DNA of the CDR3: TGTGCCAGCAGCCAAGATGTGGGAGTGGGAACAGCAGCTAACTATGGCTACACCTTC.